This TCR beta chain stems from a study of CD8 T cells in ankylosing spondylitis. Points from the study as a whole: Disease-associated clones were reportedly significantly overrepresented in matched ankylosing spondylitis synovial fluid. Clones that were linked to disease were CD8+ and were relatively rare in peripheral blood.

TCRdb processed the 5' RACE reads anew with MiXCR; each CDR3 protein has one entry. Of under 450,000 distinct CDR3 sequences in the sample, 20% are singletons; the top ten hold around 14%. For this clonotype: Antigen unknown.

After removal of 3 bases from V and 2 bases from J, the junction contained 11 bases not matched to a gene. CDR1 is MDHEN, CDR2 SYDVKM, per germline. The CDR3 covers 18 residues. The sequence was obtained from a male donor with ankylosing spondylitis or in good health (not recorded which). Sequenced: blood, either unsorted or a sorted T cell fraction (not recorded which). V is TRBV28 and J is TRBJ2-2, with TRBD1 identical over 8 bases. The CDR3 spells CASSFQGAIIPNTGELFF. In nucleotides, the CDR3 is TGTGCCAGCAGTTTTCAGGGGGCCATCATACCAAACACCGGGGAGCTGTTTTTT. Variable domain in full (rest from reference TRBV28 and TRBJ2-2): DVKVTQSSRYLVKRTGEKVFLECVQDMDHENMFWYRQDPGLGLRLIYFSYDVKMKEKGDIPEGYSVSREKKERFSLILESASTNQTSMYLCASSFQGAIIPNTGELFFGEGSRLTVL.